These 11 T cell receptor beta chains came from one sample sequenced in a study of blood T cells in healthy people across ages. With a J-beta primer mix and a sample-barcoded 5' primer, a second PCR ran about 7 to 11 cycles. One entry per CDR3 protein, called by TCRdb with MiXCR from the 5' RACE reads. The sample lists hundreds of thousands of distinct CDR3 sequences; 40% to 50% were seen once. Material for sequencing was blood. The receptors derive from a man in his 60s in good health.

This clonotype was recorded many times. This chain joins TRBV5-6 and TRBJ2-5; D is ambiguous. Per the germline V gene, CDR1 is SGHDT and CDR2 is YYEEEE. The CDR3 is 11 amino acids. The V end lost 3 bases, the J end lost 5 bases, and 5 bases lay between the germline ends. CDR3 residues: CASSSFETQYF. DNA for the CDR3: TGTGCCAGCAGCTCCTTCGAGACCCAGTACTTC.

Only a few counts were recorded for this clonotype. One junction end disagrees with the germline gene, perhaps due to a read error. CDR3 sequence reads: CASSLAGTSNEQFF. Here the CDR3 DNA reads TGTGCCAGCAGCCTAGCCGGGACTAGCAATGAGCAGTTCTTC. The chain combines TRBV7-9 with TRBJ2-1; 8 nucleotides align to TRBD2. Germline lookup yields CDR1 SEHNR and CDR2 FQNEAQ (reference sequence). The CDR3 covers 14 residues.

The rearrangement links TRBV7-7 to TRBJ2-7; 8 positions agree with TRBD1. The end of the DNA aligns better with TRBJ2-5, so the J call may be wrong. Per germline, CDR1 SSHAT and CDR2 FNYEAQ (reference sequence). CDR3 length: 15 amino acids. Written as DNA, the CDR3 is TGTGCCAGCAGCCCAATGGGGACAGGTTACGAGACCCAGTACTTC. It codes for CASSPMGTGYETQYF.

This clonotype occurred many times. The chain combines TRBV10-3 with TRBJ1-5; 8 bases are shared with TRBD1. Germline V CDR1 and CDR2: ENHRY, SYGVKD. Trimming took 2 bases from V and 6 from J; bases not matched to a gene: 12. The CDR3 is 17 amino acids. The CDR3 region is CAISETKKATGGQPQHF. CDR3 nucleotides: TGTGCCATCAGTGAGACTAAAAAAGCTACAGGGGGTCAGCCCCAGCATTTT.

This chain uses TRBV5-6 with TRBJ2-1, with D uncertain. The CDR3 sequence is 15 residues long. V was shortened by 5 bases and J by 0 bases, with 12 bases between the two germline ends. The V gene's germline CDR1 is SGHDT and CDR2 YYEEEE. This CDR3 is CASRPPSSSYNEQFF. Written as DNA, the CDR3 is TGTGCCAGCAGACCTCCGTCGAGCTCCTACAATGAGCAGTTCTTC.

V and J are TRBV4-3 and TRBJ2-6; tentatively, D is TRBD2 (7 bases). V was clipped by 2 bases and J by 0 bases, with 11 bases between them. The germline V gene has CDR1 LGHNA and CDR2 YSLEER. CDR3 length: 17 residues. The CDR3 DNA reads TGCGCCAGCAGCCAAAGGGGGGGGATCTCTGGGGCCAACGTCCTGACTTTC. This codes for CASSQRGGISGANVLTF.

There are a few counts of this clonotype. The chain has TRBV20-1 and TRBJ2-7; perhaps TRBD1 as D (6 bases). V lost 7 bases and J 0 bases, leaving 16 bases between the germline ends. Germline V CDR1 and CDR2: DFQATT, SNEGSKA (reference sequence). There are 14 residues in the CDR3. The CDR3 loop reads CSVNDRRSSYEQYF. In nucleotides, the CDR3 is TGCAGTGTAAATGACAGGAGGAGCTCCTACGAGCAGTACTTC.

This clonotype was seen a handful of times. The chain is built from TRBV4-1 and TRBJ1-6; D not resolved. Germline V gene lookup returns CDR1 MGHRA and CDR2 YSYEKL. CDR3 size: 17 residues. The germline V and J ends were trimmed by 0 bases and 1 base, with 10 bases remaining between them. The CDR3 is CASSQDPGRSYNSPLHF. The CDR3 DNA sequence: TGCGCCAGCAGCCAAGATCCTGGGAGATCCTATAATTCACCCCTCCACTTT.

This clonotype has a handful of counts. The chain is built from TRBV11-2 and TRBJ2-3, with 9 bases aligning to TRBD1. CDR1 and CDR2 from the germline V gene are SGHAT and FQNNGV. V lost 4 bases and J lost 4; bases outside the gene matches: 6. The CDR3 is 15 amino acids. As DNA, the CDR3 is TGTGCCAGCAGCTGGCCGGGACAGGGACCAGATACGCAGTATTTT. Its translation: CASSWPGQGPDTQYF.

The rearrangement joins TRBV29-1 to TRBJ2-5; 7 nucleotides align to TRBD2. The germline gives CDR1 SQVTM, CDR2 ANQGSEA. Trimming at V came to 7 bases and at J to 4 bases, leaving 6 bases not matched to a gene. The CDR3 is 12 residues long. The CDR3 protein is CSGSSGGETQYF. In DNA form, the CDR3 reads TGCAGCGGAAGTTCGGGAGGAGAGACCCAGTACTTC.

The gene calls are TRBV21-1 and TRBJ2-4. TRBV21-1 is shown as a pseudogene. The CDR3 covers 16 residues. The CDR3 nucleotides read TGTGCCAGCAGCAAAGGGTTGAAGAGATCCAAAAACATTCAGTACTTC. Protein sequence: CASSKGLKRSKNIQYF.